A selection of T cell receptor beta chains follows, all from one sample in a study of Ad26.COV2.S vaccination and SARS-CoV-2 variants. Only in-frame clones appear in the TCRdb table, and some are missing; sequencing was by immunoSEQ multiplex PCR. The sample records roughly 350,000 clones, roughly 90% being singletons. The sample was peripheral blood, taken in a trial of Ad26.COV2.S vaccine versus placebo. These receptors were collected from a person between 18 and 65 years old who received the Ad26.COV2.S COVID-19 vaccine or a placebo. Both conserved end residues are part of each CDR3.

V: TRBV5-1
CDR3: CASSWGQGRHEQYF

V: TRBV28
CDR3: CASSSNPGRGGGPKNIQYF

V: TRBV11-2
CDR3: CASTPNGFYNEQFF

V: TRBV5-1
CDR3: CASSLVEGRTDTQYF

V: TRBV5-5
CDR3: CASSLEGSNQPQHF

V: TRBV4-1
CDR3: CASSQGTSGNTGELFF

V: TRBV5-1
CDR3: CASSRGGTSTDTQYF

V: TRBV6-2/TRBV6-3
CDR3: CASSYSEQGRDEQYF

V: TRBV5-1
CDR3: CASSGTGGLVLGNEQFF

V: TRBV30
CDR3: CAWSPLGPYEQYF

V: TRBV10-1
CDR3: CATAPEGFQETQYF

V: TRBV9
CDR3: CASSAGDVYEQYF

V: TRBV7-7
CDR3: CASSLKGLAGEQFF

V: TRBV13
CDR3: CASSFRGAVTEAFF

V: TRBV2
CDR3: CASSEGRGETQYF

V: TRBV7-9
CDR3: CASSLHDLNTEAFF

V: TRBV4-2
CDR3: CASSQEGGISPQHF

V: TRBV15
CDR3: CATSIYREKVTGELFF

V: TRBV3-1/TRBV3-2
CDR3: CASSQGAENTGELFF

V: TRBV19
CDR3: CASSMRTRSDEQYF

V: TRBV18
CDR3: CASSPALAGEQYF

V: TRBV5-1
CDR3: CASSSGTALTDTQYF

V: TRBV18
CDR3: CASSLQGTNSPLHF

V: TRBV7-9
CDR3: CASSQDIAGGYYEQFF

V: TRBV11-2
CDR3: CASSLTAGGGEAFF

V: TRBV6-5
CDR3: CASSRKQGRTEAFF

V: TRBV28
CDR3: CASSSRFGGGTDTQYF

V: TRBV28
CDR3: CASTQGLAGEGEQYF

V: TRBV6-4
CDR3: CASRTSYEQYF

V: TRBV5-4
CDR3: CASSLGRSDTQYF